This T cell receptor (beta chain) was sequenced in a study of OX40 agonist ivuxolimab in advanced cancers. The data were produced by immunoSEQ multiplex PCR, yet TCRdb's version contains in-frame clones alone and is incomplete. The sample gives about 50,000 clones, 82% of which show up once; 1.5% to 2% is in the top ten. The specimen was CD4+ or CD8+ T cells sorted from blood, collected in a trial of the OX40 agonist ivuxolimab. The TCR originated in an adult with an advanced solid tumor such as melanoma, head and neck, liver or kidney cancer.

This chain's CDR3 is CASSRLSSGPSSYEQYF. CDR3 sequence (DNA): TGTGCCAGCAGTCGCCTTAGTAGCGGTCCCAGCTCCTACGAGCAGTACTTC. V usage is TRBV7-2 and J usage is TRBJ2-7; D perhaps matches TRBD2 (6 bases). The CDR3 is 17 amino acids. Trimming shortened V by 6 bases and J by 0 bases, and 21 bases separated the two germline ends. From germline, CDR1 is SGHTA and CDR2 FQGNSA. Full variable domain (outside the CDR3, taken from reference TRBV7-2 and TRBJ2-7): GAGVSQSPSNKVTEKGKDVELRCDPISGHTALYWYRQSLGQGLEFLIYFQGNSAPDKSGLPSDRFSAERTGGSVSTLTIQRTQQEDSAVYLCASSRLSSGPSSYEQYFGPGTRLTVT.